The sequence of this T cell receptor (beta chain) was determined in a study of radiation and T cells in renal cell carcinoma. The time point is: blood 4 weeks post-SBRT, at nephrectomy. Treatment here: 15 Gy SBRT to primary tumor, nephrectomy 4 weeks later. Nephrectomy followed 15 Gy stereotactic body radiation by 4 weeks. The patient's renal cell carcinoma had clear cell pathology. This clone has at least ten counts. What it binds is not known. The sample has other DNA sequences that encode this CDR3 too. Study-level points and caveats: From baseline, blood top tumor clonotypes peaked at 2 weeks post-radiation.

V was pared by 1 base and J by 1 base, with 4 bases between. The CDR3 runs 12 residues. Germline values: CDR1 GTSNPN, CDR2 SVGIG (reference sequence). The assay was immunoSEQ multiplex PCR, and TCRdb's table has in-frame clones only and misses some. The data hold about 90,000 clones, with more than 65% observed a single time. Here the sequenced sample was blood, taken from a patient whose treatment included radiotherapy and nephrectomy. The receptor comes from a man in his sixties with renal cell carcinoma. The chain couples TRBV30 to TRBJ1-1; no reliable D call. Written as DNA, the CDR3 is TGTGCCTGGAGTGGTTCGAACACTGAAGCTTTCTTT. It specifies CAWSGSNTEAFF.